This T cell receptor (beta chain) was obtained from a study of human thymus T cells. Study-wide points: Thymic and blood repertoires appeared to display a bias in their usage of V and J genes.

In regard to this clone: The antigen remains unidentified.

The germline V gene has CDR1 MNHEY and CDR2 SVGAGI. Trimming removed 5 bases at V and 8 bases at J, with 15 bases between. The CDR3 has 14 amino acids. The data were produced by immunoSEQ multiplex PCR, yet TCRdb's version contains in-frame clones alone and is incomplete. The data hold 40,000 to 55,000 clones, with 85% to 95% observed a single time. This TCR came from a boy under two years old with a congenital heart defect but otherwise immunologically healthy. Sample: blood. The chain joins TRBV6-5 to TRBJ1-4; D is unclear. DNA of the CDR3: TGTGCCAGCAGTGGTGCCGCCCTGGGGGAAAAACTGTTTTTT. Residues: CASSGAALGEKLFF.